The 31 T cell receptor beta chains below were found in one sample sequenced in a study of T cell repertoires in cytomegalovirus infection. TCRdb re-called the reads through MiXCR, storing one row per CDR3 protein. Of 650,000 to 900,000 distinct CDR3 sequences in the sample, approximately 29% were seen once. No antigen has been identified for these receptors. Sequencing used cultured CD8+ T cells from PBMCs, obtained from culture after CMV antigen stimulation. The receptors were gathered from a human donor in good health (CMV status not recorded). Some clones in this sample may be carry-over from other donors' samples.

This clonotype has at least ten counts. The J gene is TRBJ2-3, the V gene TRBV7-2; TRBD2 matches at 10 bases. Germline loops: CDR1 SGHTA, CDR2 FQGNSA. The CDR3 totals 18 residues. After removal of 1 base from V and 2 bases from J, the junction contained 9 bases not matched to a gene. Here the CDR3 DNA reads TGTGCCAGCAGCTTAGAGGCTAGCGGGGGTTGGTCCACAGATACGCAGTATTTT. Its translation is CASSLEASGGWSTDTQYF.

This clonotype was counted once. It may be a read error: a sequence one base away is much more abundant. The CDR3 DNA reads TGTACCAGCAGCAGCCGGGACCCAAAAGAGGGGACCCAGTACTTC. Translated, it gives CTSSSRDPKEGTQYF. The chain combines TRBV7-6 with TRBJ2-5; D might be TRBD1 or TRBD2, each matching 5 bases. This CDR3 has 15 amino acids. The germline V gene has CDR1 SGHVS and CDR2 FNYEAQ.

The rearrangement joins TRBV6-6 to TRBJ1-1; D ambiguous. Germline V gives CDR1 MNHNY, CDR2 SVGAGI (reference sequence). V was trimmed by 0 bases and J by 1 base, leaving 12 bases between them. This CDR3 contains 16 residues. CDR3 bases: TGTGCCAGCAGTTACTCGCTCCAGGTGGGGAACACTGAAGCTTTCTTT. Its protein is CASSYSLQVGNTEAFF.

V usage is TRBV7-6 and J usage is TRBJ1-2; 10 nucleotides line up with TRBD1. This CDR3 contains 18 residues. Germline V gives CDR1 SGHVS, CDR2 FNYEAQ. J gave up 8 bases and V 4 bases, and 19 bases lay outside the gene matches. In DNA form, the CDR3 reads TGTGCCAGCAGCTCTCAGCACTCCGTGACAGGGGGCCGAGAAGGCTACACCTTC. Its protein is CASSSQHSVTGGREGYTF.

The CDR3 protein is CASSIVGSLNTEAFF. The CDR3 nucleotides read TGTGCCAGTAGTATAGTTGGGTCTCTGAACACTGAAGCTTTCTTT. This chain connects TRBV19 to TRBJ1-1, with D unresolved. This CDR3 region has 15 residues. The germline V gene has CDR1 LNHDA and CDR2 SQIVND (reference sequence). V lost 1 base and J lost 0, with 9 bases in between.

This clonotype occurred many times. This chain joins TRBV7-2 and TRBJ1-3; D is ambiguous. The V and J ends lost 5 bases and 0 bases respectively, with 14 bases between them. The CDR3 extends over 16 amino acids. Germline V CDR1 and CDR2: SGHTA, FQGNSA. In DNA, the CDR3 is TGTGCCAGCAGCCCCGACCGCACACTCTCTGGAAACACCATATATTTT. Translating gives CASSPDRTLSGNTIYF.

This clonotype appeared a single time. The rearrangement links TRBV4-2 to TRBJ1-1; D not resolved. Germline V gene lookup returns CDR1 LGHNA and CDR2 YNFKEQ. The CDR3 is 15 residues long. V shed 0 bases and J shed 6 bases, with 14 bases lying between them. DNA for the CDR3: TGTGCCAGCAGCCAAGATCACCCGGGCATAGCTGAAGCTTTCTTT. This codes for CASSQDHPGIAEAFF.

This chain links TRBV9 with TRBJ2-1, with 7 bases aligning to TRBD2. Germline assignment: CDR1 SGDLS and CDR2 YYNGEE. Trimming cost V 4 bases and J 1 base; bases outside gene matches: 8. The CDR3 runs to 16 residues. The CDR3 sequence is CASSLRWGGSYNEQFF. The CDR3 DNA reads TGTGCCAGCAGCTTACGTTGGGGGGGGTCCTACAATGAGCAGTTCTTC.

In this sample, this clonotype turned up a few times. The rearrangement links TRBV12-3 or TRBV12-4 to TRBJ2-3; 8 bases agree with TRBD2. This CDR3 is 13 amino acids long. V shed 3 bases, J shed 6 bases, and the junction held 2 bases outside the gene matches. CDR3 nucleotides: TGTGCCAGCAGTTTTGGCGGGGGGGATACGCAGTATTTT. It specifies CASSFGGGDTQYF.

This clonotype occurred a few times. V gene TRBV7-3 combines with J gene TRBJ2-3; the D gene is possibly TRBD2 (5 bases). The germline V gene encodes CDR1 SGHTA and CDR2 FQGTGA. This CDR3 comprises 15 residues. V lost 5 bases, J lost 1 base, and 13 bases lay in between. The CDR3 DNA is TGTGCCAGCAGCATACGACGGGGAGGCACAGATACGCAGTATTTT. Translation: CASSIRRGGTDTQYF. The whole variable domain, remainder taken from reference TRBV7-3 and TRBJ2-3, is GAGVSQTPSNKVTEKGKYVELRCDPISGHTALYWYRQSLGQGPEFLIYFQGTGAADDSGLPNDRFFAVRPEGSVSTLKIQRTERGDSAVYLCASSIRRGGTDTQYFGPGTRLTVL.

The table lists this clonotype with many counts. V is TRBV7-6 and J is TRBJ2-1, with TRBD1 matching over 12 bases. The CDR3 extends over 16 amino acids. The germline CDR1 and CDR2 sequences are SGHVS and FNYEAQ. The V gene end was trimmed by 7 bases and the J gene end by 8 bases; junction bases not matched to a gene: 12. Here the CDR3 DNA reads TGTGCCAGCACCGCTTGGGTGGGACAGGGGGCCTATGAGCAGTTCTTC. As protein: CASTAWVGQGAYEQFF.

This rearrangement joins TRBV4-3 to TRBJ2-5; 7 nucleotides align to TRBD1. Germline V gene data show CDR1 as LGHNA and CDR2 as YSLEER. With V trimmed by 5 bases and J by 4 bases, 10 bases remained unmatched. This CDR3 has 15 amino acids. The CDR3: CASSLRQGVSETQYF. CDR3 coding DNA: TGCGCCAGCAGCTTGCGACAGGGAGTATCAGAGACCCAGTACTTC.

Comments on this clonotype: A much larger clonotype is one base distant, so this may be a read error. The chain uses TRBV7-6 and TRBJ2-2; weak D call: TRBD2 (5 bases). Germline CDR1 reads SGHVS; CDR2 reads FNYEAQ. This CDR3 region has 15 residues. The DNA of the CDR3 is TGTGCCAGCAGCACCCGGAGCACGGTCACCGGGGAGCAGTTTTTT. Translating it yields CASSTRSTVTGEQFF.

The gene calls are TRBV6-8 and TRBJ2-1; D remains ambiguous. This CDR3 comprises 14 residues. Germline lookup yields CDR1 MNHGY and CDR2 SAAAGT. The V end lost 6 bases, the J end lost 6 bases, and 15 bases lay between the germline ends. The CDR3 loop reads CASSLIRTGNEQFF. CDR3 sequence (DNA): TGTGCCAGCAGCCTAATAAGAACGGGCAATGAGCAGTTCTTC.

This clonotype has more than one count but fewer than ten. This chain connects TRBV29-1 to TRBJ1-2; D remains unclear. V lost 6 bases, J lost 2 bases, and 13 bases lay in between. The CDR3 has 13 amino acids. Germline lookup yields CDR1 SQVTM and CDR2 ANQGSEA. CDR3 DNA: TGCAGCGTGCGAGGGAACCAAAACTATGGCTACACCTTC. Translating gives CSVRGNQNYGYTF.

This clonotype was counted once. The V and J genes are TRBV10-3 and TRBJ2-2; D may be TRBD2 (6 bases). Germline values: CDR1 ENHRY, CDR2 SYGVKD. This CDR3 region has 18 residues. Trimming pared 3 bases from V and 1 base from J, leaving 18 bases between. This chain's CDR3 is CAISDLAGGVLNTGELFF. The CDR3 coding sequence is TGTGCCATCAGTGATTTGGCCGGCGGGGTTTTGAACACCGGGGAGCTGTTTTTT.

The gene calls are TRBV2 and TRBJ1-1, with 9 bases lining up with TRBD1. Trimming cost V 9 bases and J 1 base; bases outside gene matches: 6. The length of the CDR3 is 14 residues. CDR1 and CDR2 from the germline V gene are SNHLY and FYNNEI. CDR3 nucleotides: TGTGCCAGTCGACAGGGGGTCGGGAACACTGAAGCTTTCTTT. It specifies CASRQGVGNTEAFF. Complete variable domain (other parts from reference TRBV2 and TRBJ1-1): EPEVTQTPSHQVTQMGQEVILRCVPISNHLYFYWYRQILGQKVEFLVSFYNNEISEKSEIFDDQFSVERPDGSNFTLKIRSTKLEDSAMYFCASRQGVGNTEAFFGQGTRLTVV.

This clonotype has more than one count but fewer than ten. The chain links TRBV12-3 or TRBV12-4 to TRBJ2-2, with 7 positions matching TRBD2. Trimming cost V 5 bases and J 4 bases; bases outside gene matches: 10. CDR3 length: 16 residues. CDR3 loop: CASSDLGGGSTGELFF. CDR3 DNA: TGTGCCAGCAGTGACCTGGGGGGGGGGAGCACCGGGGAGCTGTTTTTT.

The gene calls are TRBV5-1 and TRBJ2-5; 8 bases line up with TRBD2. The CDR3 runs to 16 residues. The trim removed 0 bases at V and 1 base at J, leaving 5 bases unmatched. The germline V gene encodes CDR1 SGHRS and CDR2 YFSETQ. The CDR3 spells CASSLGTGLAQETQYF. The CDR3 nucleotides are TGCGCCAGCAGCTTGGGAACCGGACTAGCCCAAGAGACCCAGTACTTC.

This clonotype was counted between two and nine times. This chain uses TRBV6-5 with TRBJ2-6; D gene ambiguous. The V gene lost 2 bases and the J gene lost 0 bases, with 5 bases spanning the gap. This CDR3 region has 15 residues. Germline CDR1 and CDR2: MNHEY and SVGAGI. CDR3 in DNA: TGTGCCAGCAGTTACGGGAACTCTGGGGCCAACGTCCTGACTTTC. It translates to CASSYGNSGANVLTF.

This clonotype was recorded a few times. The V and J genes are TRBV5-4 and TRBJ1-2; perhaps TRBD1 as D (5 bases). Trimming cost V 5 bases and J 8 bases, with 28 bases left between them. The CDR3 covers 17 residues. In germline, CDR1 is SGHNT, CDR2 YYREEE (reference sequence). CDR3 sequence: CASSGVPKRVEGQGYTF. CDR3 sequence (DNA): TGTGCCAGCAGTGGTGTCCCTAAGCGGGTGGAAGGACAAGGCTACACCTTC.

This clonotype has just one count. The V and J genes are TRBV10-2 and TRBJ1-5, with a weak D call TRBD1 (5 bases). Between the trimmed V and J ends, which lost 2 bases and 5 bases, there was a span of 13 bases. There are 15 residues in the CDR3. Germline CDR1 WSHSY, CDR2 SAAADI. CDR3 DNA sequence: TGCGCCAGCAGTGAGAGGACAACGGATTATCAGCCCCAGCATTTT. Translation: CASSERTTDYQPQHF.

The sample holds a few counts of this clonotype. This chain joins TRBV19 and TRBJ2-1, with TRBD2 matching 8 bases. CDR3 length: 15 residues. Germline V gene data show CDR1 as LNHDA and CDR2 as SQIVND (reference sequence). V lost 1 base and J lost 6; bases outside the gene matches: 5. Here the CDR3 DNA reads TGTGCCAGTAGTATAGTTGGCGGGGGGCTCAATGAGCAGTTCTTC. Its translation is CASSIVGGGLNEQFF.

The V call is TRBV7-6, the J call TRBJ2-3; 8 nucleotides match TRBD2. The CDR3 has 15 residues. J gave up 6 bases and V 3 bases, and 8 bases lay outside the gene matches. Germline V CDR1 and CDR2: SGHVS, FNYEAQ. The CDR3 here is CASSFLGGGRDTQYF. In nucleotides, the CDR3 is TGTGCCAGCAGCTTTCTCGGGGGGGGAAGGGATACGCAGTATTTT.

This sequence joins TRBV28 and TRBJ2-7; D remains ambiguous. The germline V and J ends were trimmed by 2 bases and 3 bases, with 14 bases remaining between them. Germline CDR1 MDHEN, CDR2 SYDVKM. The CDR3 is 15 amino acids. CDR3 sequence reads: CASSLQRQPLYEQYV. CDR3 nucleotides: TGTGCCAGCAGTTTACAGAGGCAGCCCCTCTACGAGCAGTACGTC.

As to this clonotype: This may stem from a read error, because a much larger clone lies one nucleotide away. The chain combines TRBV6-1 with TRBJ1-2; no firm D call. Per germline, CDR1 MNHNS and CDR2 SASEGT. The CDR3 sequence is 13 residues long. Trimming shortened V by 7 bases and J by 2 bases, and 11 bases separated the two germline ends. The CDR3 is CASMDLSNYGYTF. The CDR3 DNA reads TGTGCCAGCATGGACCTTTCGAACTATGGCTACACCTTC.

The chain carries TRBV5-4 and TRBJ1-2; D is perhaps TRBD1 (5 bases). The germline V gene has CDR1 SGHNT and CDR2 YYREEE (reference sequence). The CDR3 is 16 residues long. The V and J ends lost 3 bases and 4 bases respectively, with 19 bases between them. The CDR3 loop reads CASSSTGASAIYGYTF. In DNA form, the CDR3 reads TGTGCCAGCAGCTCCACCGGGGCCTCCGCAATCTATGGCTACACCTTC.

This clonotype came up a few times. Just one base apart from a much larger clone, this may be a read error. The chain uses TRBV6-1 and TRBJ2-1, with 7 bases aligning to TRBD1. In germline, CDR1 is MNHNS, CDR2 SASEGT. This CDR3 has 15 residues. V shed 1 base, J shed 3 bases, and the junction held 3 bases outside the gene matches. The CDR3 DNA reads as TGTGCCAGCAGTGAAGGGGCAGGGGGCTACAATGAGCAGTTCTTC. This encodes CASSEGAGGYNEQFF.

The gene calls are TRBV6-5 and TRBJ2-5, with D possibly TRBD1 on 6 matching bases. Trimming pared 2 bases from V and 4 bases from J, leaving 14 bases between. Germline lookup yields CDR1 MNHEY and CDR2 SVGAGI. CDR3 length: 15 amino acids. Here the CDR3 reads CASSYRGRGSETQYF. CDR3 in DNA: TGTGCCAGCAGTTACCGGGGAAGGGGGTCAGAGACCCAGTACTTC.

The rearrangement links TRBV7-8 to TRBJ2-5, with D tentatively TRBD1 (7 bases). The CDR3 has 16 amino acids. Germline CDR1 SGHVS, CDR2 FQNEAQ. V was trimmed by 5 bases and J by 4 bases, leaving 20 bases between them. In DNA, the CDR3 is TGTGCCAGCAGCCCAGGGGGGAAACGATTTCTAGAGACCCAGTACTTC. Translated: CASSPGGKRFLETQYF.

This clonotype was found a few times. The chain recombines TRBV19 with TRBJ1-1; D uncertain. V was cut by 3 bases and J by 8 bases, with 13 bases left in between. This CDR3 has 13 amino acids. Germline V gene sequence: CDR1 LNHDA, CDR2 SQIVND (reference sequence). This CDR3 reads CASSIQGLVEAFF. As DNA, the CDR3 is TGTGCCAGTAGTATTCAAGGATTGGTAGAAGCTTTCTTT.